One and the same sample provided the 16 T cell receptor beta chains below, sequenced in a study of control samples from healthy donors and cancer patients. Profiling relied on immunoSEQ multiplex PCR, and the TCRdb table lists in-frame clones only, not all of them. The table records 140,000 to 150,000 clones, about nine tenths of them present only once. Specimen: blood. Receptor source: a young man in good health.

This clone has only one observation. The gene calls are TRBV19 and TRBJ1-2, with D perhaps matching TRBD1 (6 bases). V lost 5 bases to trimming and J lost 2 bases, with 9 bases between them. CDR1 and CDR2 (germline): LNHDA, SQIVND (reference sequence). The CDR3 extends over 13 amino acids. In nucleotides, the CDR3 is TGTGCCAGTAGTGTAGGGGGGAACTATGGCTACACCTTC. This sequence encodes CASSVGGNYGYTF.

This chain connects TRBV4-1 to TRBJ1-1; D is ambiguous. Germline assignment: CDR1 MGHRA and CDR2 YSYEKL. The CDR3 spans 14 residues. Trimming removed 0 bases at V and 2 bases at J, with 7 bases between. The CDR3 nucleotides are TGCGCCAGCAGCCAAGATTTAAGCAACACTGAAGCTTTCTTT. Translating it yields CASSQDLSNTEAFF.

The CDR3 sequence is CASSYSSRNEQFF. Here the CDR3 DNA reads TGTGCCAGCAGTTACTCGAGTCGGAATGAGCAGTTCTTC. This chain joins TRBV6-5 and TRBJ2-1; D uncertain. CDR1 and CDR2 from the germline V gene are MNHEY and SVGAGI. Between the trimmed V and J ends, which lost 0 bases and 7 bases, there was a span of 7 bases. The CDR3 has 13 amino acids.

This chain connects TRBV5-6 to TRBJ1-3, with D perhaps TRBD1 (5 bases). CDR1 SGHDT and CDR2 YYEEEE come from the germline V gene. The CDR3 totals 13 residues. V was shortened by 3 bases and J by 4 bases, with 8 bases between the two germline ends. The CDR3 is CASSSGRGNTIYF. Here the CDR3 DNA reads TGTGCCAGCAGCTCAGGGCGCGGAAACACCATATATTTT.

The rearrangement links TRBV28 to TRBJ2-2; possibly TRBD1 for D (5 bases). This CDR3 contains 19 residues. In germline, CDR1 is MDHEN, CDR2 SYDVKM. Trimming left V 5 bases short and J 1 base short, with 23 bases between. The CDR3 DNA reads TGTGCCAGCAGTACCACCCTCGGTTCAGGGTCATTGAACACCGGGGAGCTGTTTTTT. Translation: CASSTTLGSGSLNTGELFF.

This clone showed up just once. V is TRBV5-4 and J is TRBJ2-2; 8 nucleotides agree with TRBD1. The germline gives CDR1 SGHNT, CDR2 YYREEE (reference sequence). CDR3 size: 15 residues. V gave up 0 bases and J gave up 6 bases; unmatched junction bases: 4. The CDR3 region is CASSLGTGFAGELFF. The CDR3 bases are TGTGCCAGCAGCTTGGGGACAGGGTTCGCCGGGGAGCTGTTTTTT.

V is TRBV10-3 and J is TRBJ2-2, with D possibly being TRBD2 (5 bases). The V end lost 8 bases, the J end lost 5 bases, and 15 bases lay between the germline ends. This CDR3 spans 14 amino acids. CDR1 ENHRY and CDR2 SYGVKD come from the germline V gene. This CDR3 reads CAIRGGVATGELFF. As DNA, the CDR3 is TGTGCCATCCGGGGTGGGGTGGCTACCGGGGAGCTGTTTTTT.

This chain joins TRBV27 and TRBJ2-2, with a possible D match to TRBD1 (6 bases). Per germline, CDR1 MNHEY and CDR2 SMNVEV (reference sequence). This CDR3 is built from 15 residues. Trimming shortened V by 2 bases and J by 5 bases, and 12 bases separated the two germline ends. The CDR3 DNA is TGTGCCAGCAGTTTAAAAGGGGGTGGGACCGGGGAGCTGTTTTTT. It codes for CASSLKGGGTGELFF.

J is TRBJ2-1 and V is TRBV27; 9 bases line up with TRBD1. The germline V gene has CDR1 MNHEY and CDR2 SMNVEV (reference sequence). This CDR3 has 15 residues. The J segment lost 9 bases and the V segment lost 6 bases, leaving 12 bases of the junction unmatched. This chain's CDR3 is CASSTPGQGNSEQFF. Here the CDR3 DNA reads TGTGCCAGCAGCACCCCCGGACAGGGGAATAGTGAGCAGTTCTTC.

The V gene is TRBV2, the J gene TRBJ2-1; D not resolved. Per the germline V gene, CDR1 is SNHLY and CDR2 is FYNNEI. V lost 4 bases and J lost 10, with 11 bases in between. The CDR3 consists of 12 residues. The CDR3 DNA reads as TGTGCCAGCAGTGGCTCGGCTCGGGAGCAGTTCTTC. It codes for CASSGSAREQFF.

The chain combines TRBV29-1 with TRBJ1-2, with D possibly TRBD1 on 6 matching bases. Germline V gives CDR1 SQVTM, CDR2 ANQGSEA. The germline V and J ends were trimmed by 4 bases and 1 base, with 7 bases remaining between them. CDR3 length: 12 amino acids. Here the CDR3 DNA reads TGCAGCGTTGGACAGGTTAACTATGGCTACACCTTC. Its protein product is CSVGQVNYGYTF.

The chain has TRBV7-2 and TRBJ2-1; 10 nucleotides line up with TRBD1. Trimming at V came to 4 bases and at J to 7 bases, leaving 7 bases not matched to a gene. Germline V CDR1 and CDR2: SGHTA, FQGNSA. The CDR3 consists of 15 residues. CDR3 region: CASSSEGQGHNEQFF. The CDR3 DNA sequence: TGTGCCAGCAGCTCCGAGGGACAGGGGCATAATGAGCAGTTCTTC. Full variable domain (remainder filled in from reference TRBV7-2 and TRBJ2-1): GAGVSQSPSNKVTEKGKDVELRCDPISGHTALYWYRQSLGQGLEFLIYFQGNSAPDKSGLPSDRFSAERTGGSVSTLTIQRTQQEDSAVYLCASSSEGQGHNEQFFGPGTRLTVL.

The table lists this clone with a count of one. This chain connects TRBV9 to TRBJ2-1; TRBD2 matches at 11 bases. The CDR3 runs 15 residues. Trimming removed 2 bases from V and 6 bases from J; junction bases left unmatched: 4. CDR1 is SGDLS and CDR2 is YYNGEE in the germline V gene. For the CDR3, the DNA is TGTGCCAGCAGCGTTACTAGCGGGGGACGCAATGAGCAGTTCTTC. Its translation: CASSVTSGGRNEQFF.

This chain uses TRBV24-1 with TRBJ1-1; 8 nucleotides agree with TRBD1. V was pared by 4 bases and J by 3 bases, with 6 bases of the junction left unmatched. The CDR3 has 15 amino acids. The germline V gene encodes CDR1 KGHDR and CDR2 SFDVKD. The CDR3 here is CATSDSSTGDTEAFF. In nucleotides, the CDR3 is TGTGCCACCAGTGACTCGTCGACAGGGGACACTGAAGCTTTCTTT.

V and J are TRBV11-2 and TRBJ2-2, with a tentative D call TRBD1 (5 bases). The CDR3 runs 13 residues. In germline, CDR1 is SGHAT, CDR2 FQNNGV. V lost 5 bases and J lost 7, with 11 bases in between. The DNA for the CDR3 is TGTGCCAGCAGCGAACAGGCGGTCGGGGAGCTGTTTTTT. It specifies CASSEQAVGELFF.

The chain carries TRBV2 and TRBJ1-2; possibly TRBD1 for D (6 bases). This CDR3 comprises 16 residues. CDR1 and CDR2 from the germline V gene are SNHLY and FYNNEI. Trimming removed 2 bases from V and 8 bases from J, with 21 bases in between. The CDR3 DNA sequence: TGTGCCAGCAGTGAACTGGTTCGCTATGGGGGGCTGGGCTACACCTTC. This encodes CASSELVRYGGLGYTF.